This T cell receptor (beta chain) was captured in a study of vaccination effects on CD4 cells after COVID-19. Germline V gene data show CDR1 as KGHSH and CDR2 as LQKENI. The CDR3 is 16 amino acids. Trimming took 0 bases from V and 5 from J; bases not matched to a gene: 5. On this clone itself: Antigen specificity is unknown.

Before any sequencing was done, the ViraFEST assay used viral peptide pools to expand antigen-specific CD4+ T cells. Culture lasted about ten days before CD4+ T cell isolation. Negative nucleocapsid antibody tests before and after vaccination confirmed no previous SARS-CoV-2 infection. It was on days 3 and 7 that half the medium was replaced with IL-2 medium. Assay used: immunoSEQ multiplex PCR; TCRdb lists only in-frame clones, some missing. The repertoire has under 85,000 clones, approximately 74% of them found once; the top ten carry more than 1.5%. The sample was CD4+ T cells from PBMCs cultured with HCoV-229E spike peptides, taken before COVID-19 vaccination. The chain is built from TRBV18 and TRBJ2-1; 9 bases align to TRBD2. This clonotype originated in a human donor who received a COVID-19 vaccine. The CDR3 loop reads CASSPPGRGGDNEQFF. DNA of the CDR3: TGTGCCAGCTCACCACCCGGGCGGGGGGGTGACAATGAGCAGTTCTTC.